The rows below give T cell receptor beta chains drawn from one sample of a study of CD8 T cells in Susac syndrome. Each CDR3 protein gets one entry after TCRdb re-called the immunoSEQ multiplex PCR reads with MiXCR. The sample lists about 80,000 distinct CDR3 sequences, approximately 95% occurring once. The specimen was CD8+ T cells from PBMCs. These receptors originate from a human donor with Susac syndrome. Each CDR3 is given with its conserved first and last residue.

V: TRBV19
CDR3: CASGPGSHYEQYF

V: TRBV25-1
CDR3: CASPMWGDTQYF

V: TRBV5-6
CDR3: CASSFGKNIQYF

V: TRBV19
CDR3: CASSPRPTDEAFF

V: TRBV19
CDR3: CASREGTGGNEQFF

V: TRBV29-1
CDR3: CSALGQGTGELFF

V: TRBV29-1
CDR3: CSVEDRGQGYGYTF

V: TRBV18
CDR3: CASSAKDRGLEKLFF

V: TRBV5-6
CDR3: CASSSNLAGDSYNEQFF

V: TRBV20-1
CDR3: CSAILALTGLQETQYF

V: TRBV27
CDR3: CASSIDRFQETQYF

V: TRBV5-6
CDR3: CASSLGGATNTEAFF

V: TRBV24-1
CDR3: CATSDTGNSYNEQFF

V: TRBV4-2
CDR3: CASSQGSTSSDEQYF

V: TRBV13
CDR3: CASSSGLDPDGNEQFF

V: TRBV6-4
CDR3: CASSERRDYRATDTQYF

V: TRBV20-1
CDR3: CSAPPLAGPLTYEQYF

V: TRBV28
CDR3: CASSPSQYSNQPQHF

V: TRBV27
CDR3: CASSPSASGRGRRTGELFF

V: TRBV20-1
CDR3: CSARETPGLPSYEQYF

V: TRBV5-5
CDR3: CASSGTVEAFF

V: TRBV5-1
CDR3: CASSPRDSSYEQYF

V: TRBV2
CDR3: CASSEYDSSNQPQHF

V: TRBV7-8
CDR3: CASTTRPIEQFF

V: TRBV2
CDR3: CARVTSSGANVLTF

V: TRBV27
CDR3: CASSLRADTQYF

V: TRBV13
CDR3: CASSISREKLFF

V: TRBV6-1
CDR3: CASSEAGSGANVLTF

V: TRBV30
CDR3: CAWSVRGEQFF

V: TRBV7-9
CDR3: CASSLAVIAGGSDTQYF

V: TRBV5-1
CDR3: CASSFSGDGQGEQFF

V: TRBV14
CDR3: CASSPSGRRDEQFF

V: TRBV4-3
CDR3: CASSQELPPGLPNEQFF

V: TRBV5-1
CDR3: CASSLGGGEEETQYF

V: TRBV5-1
CDR3: CASSLSSNTGELFF

V: TRBV19
CDR3: CASSFFDTNYGYTF

V: TRBV5-6
CDR3: CASSFSDSYEQYF

V: TRBV6-2/TRBV6-3
CDR3: CASSPTGWAEAFF

V: TRBV20-1
CDR3: CSARMGGEQYF

V: TRBV5-1
CDR3: CASSLDRGQGPNYGYTF